The sequence of this TCR beta chain was determined in a study of OX40 agonist ivuxolimab in advanced cancers. Study overall: Every 2 weeks, patients received ivuxolimab intravenously, dosed at 0.01 to 10 mg/kg. The dose-escalation group included hepatocellular carcinoma, melanoma, renal cell carcinoma and head and neck cancer.

General study results and limits: Relative to CD4+, CD8+ T cells held more expanded clones on average.

To note about this clone: Its specificity is unknown.

The CDR3 spans 15 residues. Trimming cost V 0 bases and J 0 bases, with 7 bases left between them. Germline loops: CDR1 SGDLS, CDR2 YYNGEE. TCRdb's copy holds only in-frame clones and misses some; the assay was immunoSEQ multiplex PCR. Of 45,000 to 60,000 clones listed, roughly 86% are singletons. The source material was CD4+ or CD8+ T cells sorted from blood, sampled in a trial of the OX40 agonist ivuxolimab. The gene calls are TRBV9 and TRBJ2-1; D remains unclear. This clonotype originated in an adult with an advanced solid tumor such as melanoma, head and neck, liver or kidney cancer. The CDR3 sequence is CASSVVLGSYNEQFF. The CDR3 DNA reads as TGTGCCAGCAGCGTAGTGCTTGGCTCCTACAATGAGCAGTTCTTC. Using reference TRBV9 and TRBJ2-1 for the parts outside the CDR3, the full variable domain is DSGVTQTPKHLITATGQRVTLRCSPRSGDLSVYWYQQSLDQGLQFLIQYYNGEERAKGNILERFSAQQFPDLHSELNLSSLELGDSALYFCASSVVLGSYNEQFFGPGTRLTVL.